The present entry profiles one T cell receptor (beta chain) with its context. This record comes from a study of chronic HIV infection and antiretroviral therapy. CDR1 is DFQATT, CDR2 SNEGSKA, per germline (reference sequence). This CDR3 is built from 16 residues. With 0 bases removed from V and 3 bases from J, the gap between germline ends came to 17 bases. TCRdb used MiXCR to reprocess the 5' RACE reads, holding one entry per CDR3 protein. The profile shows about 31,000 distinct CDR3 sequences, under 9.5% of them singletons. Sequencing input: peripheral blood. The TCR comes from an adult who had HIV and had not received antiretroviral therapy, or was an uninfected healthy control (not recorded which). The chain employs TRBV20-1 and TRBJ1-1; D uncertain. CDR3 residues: CSARDPRTGWDTEAFF. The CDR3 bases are TGCAGTGCTAGAGACCCCAGGACCGGGTGGGACACTGAAGCTTTCTTT.